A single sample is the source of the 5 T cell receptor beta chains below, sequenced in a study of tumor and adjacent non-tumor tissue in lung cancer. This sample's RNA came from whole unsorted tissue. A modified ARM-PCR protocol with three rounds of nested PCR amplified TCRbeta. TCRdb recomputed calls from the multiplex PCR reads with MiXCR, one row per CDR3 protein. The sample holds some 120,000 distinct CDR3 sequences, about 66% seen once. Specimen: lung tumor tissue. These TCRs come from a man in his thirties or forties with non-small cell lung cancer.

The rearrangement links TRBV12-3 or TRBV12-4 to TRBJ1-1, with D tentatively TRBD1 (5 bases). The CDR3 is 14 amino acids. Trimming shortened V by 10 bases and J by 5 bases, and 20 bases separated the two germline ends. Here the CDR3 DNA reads TGTGCCAACAGGCGCAGGGCGCGGAAGACTGAAGCTTTCTTT. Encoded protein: CANRRRARKTEAFF.

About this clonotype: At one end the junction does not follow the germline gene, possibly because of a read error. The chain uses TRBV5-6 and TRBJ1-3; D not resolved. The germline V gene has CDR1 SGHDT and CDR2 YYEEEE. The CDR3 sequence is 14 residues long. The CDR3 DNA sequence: TGTGCCAGCAGCTTCGAATTTTCTGGAAACATCATATATTTT. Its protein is CASSFEFSGNIIYF.

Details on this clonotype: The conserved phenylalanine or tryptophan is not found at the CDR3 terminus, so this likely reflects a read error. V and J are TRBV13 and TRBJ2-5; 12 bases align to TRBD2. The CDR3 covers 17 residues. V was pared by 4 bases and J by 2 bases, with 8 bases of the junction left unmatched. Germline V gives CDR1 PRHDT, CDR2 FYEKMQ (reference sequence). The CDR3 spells CASSSSSGTSGQETQYL. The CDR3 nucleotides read TGTGCCAGCAGCTCAAGCTCCGGGACTAGCGGGCAAGAGACCCAGTACTTA.

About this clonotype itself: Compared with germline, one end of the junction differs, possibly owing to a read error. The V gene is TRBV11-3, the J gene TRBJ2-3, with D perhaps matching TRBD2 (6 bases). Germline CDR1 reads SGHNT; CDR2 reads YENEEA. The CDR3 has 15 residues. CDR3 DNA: TGTGCCAGCAGTGACCGACTAGGAAGCACAGATACGCAGTGTTTT. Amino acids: CASSDRLGSTDTQCF. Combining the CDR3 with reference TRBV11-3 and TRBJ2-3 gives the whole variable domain EAGVVQSPRYKIIEKKQPVAFWCNPISGHNTLYWYLQNLGQGPELLIRYENEEAVDDSQLPKDRFSAERLKGVDSTLKIQPAELGDSAVYLCASSDRLGSTDTQCFGPGTRLTVL.

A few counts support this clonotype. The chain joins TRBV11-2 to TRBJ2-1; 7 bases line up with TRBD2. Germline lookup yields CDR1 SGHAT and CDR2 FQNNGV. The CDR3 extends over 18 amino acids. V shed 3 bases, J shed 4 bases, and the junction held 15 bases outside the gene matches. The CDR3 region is CASSLRLEGGSSYNEQFF. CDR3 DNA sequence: TGTGCCAGCAGCTTGCGACTAGAGGGAGGGAGCTCATACAATGAGCAGTTCTTC.